The rows below give T cell receptor beta chains drawn from one sample of a study of regulatory T cells in long-lasting Graves disease. TCRdb used MiXCR to reprocess the multiplex PCR reads, holding one entry per CDR3 protein. The repertoire has fewer than 650,000 distinct CDR3 sequences, about 16% of them found once; the top ten carry about 12%. This same sample was also taken into another study, of T cells in Graves' hyperthyroidism and ophthalmopathy.

Source: peripheral blood mononuclear cells (PBMCs), taken at new diagnosis, from a patient treated with antithyroid drugs. All receptors come from a man between 18 and 35 years old with Graves disease. Both conserved end residues are part of each CDR3. A clone size is listed for some rows: how often the clone was seen (once, few, many), or a class if it is expanded.

V gene	J gene	clone size	CDR3 protein
TRBV12-3/TRBV12-4	TRBJ2-6	few	CASGQVYSGANVLTF
TRBV20-1	TRBJ2-3	many	CSAQAVDTQYF
TRBV30	TRBJ1-1	many	CAWSVGSAMAFF
TRBV5-1	TRBJ1-1	-	CASSVSDTEAFF
TRBV18	TRBJ1-1	-	CASSPTNRDTEAFF
TRBV19	TRBJ2-3	-	CASSIVLAGVADTQYF
TRBV2	TRBJ1-6	many	CASTGGPYNSPLHF
TRBV28	TRBJ2-7	many	CATLGELYEQYF
TRBV29-1	TRBJ2-2	-	CSVGNGRGELFF
TRBV5-1	TRBJ2-1	-	CASSLGGGGTVNEQFF
TRBV5-1	TRBJ2-7	-	CASSLVGGRTFEQYF
TRBV7-2	TRBJ2-7	-	CASSPLAAHTYEQYF
TRBV27	TRBJ1-1	few	CASSWGSEAFF
TRBV9	TRBJ2-7	few	CASSVAPRAGLGYEQYF
TRBV2	TRBJ2-2	few	CASSDLGRGYTGELFF
TRBV6-2/TRBV6-3	TRBJ1-2	many	CASRDRVVGYTF
TRBV10-3	TRBJ1-2	many	CAITGQGIYGYTF
TRBV2	TRBJ2-6	few	CASSATGLRVSGANVLTF
TRBV12-3/TRBV12-4	TRBJ2-7	-	CASGFWGTSGRGHSYEQYF
TRBV15	TRBJ2-1	many	CATSRERLAGGIEQFF
TRBV30	TRBJ1-6	-	CAWIKIYNSPLHF
TRBV6-1	TRBJ2-1	few	CASSDESDSYNEQFF
TRBV28	TRBJ2-5	many	CASRATRQETQYF
TRBV28	TRBJ2-1	many	CASRPGRAGEQFF
TRBV10-1	TRBJ2-3	-	CASSGPLGTDTQYF
TRBV7-9	TRBJ2-7	few	CASSHSSGRADYEQYF
TRBV28	TRBJ1-5	many	CASQSNSNQPQHF